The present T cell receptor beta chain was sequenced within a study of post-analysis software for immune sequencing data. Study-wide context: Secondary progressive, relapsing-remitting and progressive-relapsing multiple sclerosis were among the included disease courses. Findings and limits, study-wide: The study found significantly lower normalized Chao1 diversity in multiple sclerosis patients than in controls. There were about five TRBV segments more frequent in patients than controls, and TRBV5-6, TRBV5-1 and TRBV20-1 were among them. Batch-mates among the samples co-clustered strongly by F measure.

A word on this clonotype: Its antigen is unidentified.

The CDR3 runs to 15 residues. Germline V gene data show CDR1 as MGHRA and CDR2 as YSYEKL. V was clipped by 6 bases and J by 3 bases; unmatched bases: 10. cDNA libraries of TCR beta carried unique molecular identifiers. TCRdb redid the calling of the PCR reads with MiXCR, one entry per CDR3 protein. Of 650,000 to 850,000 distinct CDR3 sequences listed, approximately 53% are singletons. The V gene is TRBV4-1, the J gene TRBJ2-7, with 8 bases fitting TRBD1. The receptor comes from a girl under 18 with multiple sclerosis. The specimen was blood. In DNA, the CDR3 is TGCGCCAGCAGGGAAAGACAGGGGAAAGACTACGAGCAGTACTTC. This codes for CASRERQGKDYEQYF.